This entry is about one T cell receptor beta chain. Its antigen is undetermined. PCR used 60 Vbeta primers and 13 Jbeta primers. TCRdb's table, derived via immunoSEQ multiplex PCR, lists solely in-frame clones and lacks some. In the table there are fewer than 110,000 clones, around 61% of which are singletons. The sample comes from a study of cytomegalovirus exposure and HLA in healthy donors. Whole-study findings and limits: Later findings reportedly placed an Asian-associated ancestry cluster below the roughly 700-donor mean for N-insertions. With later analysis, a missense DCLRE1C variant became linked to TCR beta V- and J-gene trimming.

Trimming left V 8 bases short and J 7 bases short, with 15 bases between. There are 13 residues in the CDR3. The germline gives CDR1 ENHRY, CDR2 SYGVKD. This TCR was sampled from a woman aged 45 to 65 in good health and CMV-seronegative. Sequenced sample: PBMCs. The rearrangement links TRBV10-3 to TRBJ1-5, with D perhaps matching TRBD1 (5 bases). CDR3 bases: TGTGCCATCCGTCAGGGATTCAGGCAGCCCCAGCATTTT. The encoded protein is CAIRQGFRQPQHF.